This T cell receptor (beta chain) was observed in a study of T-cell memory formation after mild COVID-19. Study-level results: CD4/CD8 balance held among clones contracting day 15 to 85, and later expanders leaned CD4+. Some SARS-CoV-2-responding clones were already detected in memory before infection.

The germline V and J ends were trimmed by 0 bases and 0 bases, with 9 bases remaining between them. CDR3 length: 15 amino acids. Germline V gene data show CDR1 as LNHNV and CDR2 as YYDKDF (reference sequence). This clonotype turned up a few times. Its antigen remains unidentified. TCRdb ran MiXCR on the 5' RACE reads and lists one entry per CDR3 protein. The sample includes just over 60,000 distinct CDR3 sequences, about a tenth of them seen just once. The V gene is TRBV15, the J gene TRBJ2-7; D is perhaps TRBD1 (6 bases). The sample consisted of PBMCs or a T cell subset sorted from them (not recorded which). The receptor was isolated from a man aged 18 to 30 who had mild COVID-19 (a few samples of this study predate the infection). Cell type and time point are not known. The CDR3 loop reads CATSRDAGDSYEQYF. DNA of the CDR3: TGTGCCACCAGCAGAGATGCAGGGGACTCCTACGAGCAGTACTTC.